This T cell receptor beta chain was found in a study of OX40 agonist ivuxolimab in advanced cancers. Sequenced by immunoSEQ multiplex PCR; TCRdb stores in-frame clones only, minus some. The sample has about 35,000 clones; approximately 80% are singletons. The CDR3 extends over 11 amino acids. Trimming removed 5 bases at V and 6 bases at J, with 5 bases between. Germline-derived CDR1 and CDR2 are SGHVS and FQNEAQ. The genes are TRBV7-8 and TRBJ1-3; D ambiguous. This receptor was identified in an adult with an advanced solid tumor such as melanoma, head and neck, liver or kidney cancer. Specimen: CD4+ or CD8+ T cells sorted from blood, collected in a trial of the OX40 agonist ivuxolimab. The CDR3 coding sequence is TGTGCCAGCAGCCTCCAAAACACCATATATTTT. Its protein product is CASSLQNTIYF.